This TCR beta chain was recovered during a study of cytomegalovirus exposure and HLA in healthy donors. For the study at large: The approximately 130 validation repertoires matched the roughly 700 first-cohort repertoires in platform, a later analysis reported.

The donors were members of the validation cohort comprising over a hundred subjects, separate from the approximately 670-subject first cohort. The CDR3 extends over 14 amino acids. Germline CDR1 LNHDA, CDR2 SQIVND (reference sequence). V was pared by 4 bases and J by 5 bases, with 6 bases of the junction left unmatched. Sequencing was performed with immunoSEQ multiplex PCR; in TCRdb, only in-frame clones are kept and a portion is missing. Of 150,000 to 200,000 clones listed, approximately 80% are singletons. V is TRBV19 and J is TRBJ2-7, with TRBD1 identical over 9 bases. Material: PBMCs. The source is a woman aged 25 to 39 in good health and CMV-seropositive. The CDR3 is CASSTQGQGHEQYF. CDR3 bases: TGTGCCAGTAGTACCCAAGGACAGGGGCACGAGCAGTACTTC.